The clone carrying this T cell receptor beta chain was seen a handful of times. Its specificity is unknown. The sample is drawn from a study of human T cells and chemical hapten exposure. Study-level points and caveats: Patch test score rose with PT1 expanded TCRs, significant at 8, 16, 32, not 4.

As for time point: pre-sensitization, week 0. Sample treatment: therapeutic diphenylcyclopropenone sensitization with weekly scalp DPC. Total RNA was isolated from whole blood that had not been fractionated. Unique molecular identifiers were affixed to discrete cDNA molecules within the library. Each CDR3 protein gets one entry after TCRdb re-called the RACE reads with MiXCR. The sample lists around 330,000 distinct CDR3 sequences, approximately 5.8% occurring once. This receptor was taken from a woman in her late teens or twenties with alopecia areata. Some clones in this sample may be carry-over from other donors' samples. Here the sequenced sample was whole blood, taken in connection with sensitization to the hapten diphenylcyclopropenone (DPC).

CDR3 DNA sequence: TGTGCCAGCAGCGGGCGGGCCGGGACAGGGAATGAAAAACTGTTTTTT. It is translated as CASSGRAGTGNEKLFF. J is TRBJ1-4 and V is TRBV9, with 9 bases lining up with TRBD1. CDR1 and CDR2 from the germline V gene are SGDLS and YYNGEE. Germline trimming cut 3 bases from V and 5 bases from J; bases unmatched to any gene: 8. The CDR3 has 16 residues.